Sequencing of this TCR beta chain was carried out in a study of blood T cell repertoires in COVID-19. Study summary: Sources were T cells, B-cell-depleted T cells, or PBMCs; the material itself was cDNA or gDNA.

In the authors' workflow: Reference gene primer amplification gave nucleated cell count estimates. Method: immunoSEQ multiplex PCR; TCRdb's copy keeps in-frame clones and lacks some. D and trimming were read from the DNA, whereas the V and J calls and clone size are those reported in that table. The sample carries about 150,000 clones, 80% recorded once. The germline V and J ends were trimmed by 4 bases and 1 base, with 5 bases remaining between them. Germline V gives CDR1 SGHNT, CDR2 YYREEE (reference sequence). CDR3 length: 12 residues. The TCR originated in a man between 60 and 70 years old with acute or convalescent COVID-19. J is TRBJ1-1 and V is TRBV5-4; no firm D call. Sequenced input: peripheral blood. In DNA form, the CDR3 reads TGTGCCAGCAGCGGGCAGAACACTGAAGCTTTCTTT. Encoded protein: CASSGQNTEAFF.